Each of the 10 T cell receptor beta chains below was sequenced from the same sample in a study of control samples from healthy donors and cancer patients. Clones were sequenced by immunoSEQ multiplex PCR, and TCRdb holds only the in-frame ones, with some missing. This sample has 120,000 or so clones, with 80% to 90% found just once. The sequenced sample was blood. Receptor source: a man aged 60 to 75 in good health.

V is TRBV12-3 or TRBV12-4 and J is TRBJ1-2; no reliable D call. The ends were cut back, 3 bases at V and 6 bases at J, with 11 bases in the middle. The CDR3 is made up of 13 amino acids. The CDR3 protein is CASSFKGKDGYTF. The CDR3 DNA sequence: TGTGCCAGCAGTTTTAAAGGGAAGGATGGCTACACCTTC.

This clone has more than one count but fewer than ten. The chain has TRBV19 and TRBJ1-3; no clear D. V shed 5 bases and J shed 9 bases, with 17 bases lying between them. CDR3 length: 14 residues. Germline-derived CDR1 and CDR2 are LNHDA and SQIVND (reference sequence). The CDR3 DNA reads TGTGCCAGTAGTTCATCACTGGTCCGTGGCACCATATATTTT. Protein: CASSSSLVRGTIYF. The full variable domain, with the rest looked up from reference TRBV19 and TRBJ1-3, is DGGITQSPKYLFRKEGQNVTLSCEQNLNHDAMYWYRQDPGQGLRLIYYSQIVNDFQKGDIAEGYSVSREKKESFPLTVTSAQKNPTAFYLCASSSSLVRGTIYFGEGSWLTVV.

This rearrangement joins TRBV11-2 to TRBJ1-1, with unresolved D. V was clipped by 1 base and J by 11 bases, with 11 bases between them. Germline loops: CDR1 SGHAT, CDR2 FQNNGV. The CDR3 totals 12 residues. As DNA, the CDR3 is TGTGCCAGCAGCTTAGCCCCGGGTTCTGCTTTCTTT. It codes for CASSLAPGSAFF.

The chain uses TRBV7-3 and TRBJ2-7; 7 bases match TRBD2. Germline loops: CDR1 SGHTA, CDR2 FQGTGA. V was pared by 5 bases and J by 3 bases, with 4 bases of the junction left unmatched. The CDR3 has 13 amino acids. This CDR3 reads CASSQTGGYEQYF. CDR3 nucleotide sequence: TGTGCCAGCAGCCAGACGGGGGGCTACGAGCAGTACTTC.

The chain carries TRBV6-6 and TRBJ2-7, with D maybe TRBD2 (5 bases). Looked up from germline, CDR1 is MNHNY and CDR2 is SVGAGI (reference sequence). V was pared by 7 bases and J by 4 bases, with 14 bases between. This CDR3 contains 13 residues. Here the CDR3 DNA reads TGTGCCAGCATCCAACCACCGGGATACGAGCAGTACTTC. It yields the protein CASIQPPGYEQYF.

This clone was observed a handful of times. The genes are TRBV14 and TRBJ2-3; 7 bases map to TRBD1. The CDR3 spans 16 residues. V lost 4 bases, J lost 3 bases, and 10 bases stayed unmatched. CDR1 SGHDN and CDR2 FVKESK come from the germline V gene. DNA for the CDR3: TGTGCCAGCAGCCTCCGACAGGGATTGGGGACAGATACGCAGTATTTT. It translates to CASSLRQGLGTDTQYF. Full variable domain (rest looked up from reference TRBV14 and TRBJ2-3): EAGVTQFPSHSVIEKGQTVTLRCDPISGHDNLYWYRRVMGKEIKFLLHFVKESKQDESGMPNNRFLAERTGGTYSTLKVQPAELEDSGVYFCASSLRQGLGTDTQYFGPGTRLTVL.

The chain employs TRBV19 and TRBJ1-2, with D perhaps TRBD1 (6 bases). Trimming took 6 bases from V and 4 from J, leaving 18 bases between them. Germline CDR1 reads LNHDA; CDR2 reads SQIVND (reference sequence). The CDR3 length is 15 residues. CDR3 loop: CASSLFQQGSYGYTF. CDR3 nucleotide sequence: TGTGCCAGTAGCCTATTCCAACAGGGATCCTATGGCTACACCTTC.

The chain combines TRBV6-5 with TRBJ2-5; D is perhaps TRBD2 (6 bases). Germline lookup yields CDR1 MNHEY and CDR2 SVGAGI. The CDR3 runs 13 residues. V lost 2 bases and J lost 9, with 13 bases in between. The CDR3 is CASSYDTGEAQYF. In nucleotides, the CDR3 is TGTGCCAGCAGTTACGACACGGGGGAGGCCCAGTACTTC.

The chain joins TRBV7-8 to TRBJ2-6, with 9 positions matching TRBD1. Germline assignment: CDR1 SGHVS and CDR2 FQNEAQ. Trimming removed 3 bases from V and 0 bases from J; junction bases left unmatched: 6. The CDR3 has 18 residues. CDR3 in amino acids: CASSFTGGAGSGANVLTF. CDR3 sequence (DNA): TGTGCCAGCAGCTTCACAGGGGGCGCTGGCTCTGGGGCCAACGTCCTGACTTTC.

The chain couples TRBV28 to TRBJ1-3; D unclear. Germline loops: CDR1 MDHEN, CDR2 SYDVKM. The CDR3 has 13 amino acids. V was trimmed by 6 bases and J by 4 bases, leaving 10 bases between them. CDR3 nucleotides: TGTGCCAGCAGGTCAGCCCGCGGAAACACCATATATTTT. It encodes CASRSARGNTIYF.